One and the same sample provided the 18 T cell receptor beta chains below, sequenced in a study of T cells after yellow fever vaccination (dated by TCRdb to about 2019). The intended sense of this specimen's treatment or condition label: live attenuated yellow fever vaccine strain. Receptors were amplified or captured by 5' RACE. The run used an Illumina NovaSeq 6000. TCRdb trimmed the raw reads at Q25, called clones with MiXCR and kept productive beta chains. All rows with the same CDR3 protein become a single entry with the most common DNA and genes. The table for this sample lists about 160,000 distinct CDR3 sequences; about a tenth of them were counted only once. About 40% of the sample is in the top ten clones. The sequencing used CD8+ T cells sorted from PBMCs, collected 45 days after the yellow fever booster vaccination. The receptors were gathered from a young man who received the YFV17D yellow fever vaccine.

V gene TRBV2 combines with J gene TRBJ2-3, with 9 bases fitting TRBD1. CDR3 length: 16 amino acids. V was clipped by 7 bases and J by 4 bases; unmatched bases: 12. Germline V gene lookup returns CDR1 SNHLY and CDR2 FYNNEI. This CDR3 is CASKPDRGFPPDTQYF. CDR3 bases: TGTGCCAGCAAACCGGACAGGGGATTCCCCCCAGATACGCAGTATTTT.

The table lists this clonotype with many counts. The gene calls are TRBV10-3 and TRBJ2-3; 11 bases fit TRBD2. The CDR3 covers 14 residues. Per the germline V gene, CDR1 is ENHRY and CDR2 is SYGVKD. J lost 1 base, V lost 7 bases, and 1 base had no gene match. The CDR3 is CAIMGLAGTDTQYF. Written as DNA, the CDR3 is TGTGCCATCATGGGACTAGCGGGCACAGATACGCAGTATTTT.

This clonotype appeared many times. V gene TRBV12-3 or TRBV12-4 combines with J gene TRBJ1-5; maybe TRBD1 (5 bases). V gave up 3 bases and J gave up 6 bases, with 9 bases separating them. The CDR3 covers 13 residues. The CDR3 nucleotides are TGTGCCAGCAGTTTCGGGGGACCTCAGCCCCAGCATTTT. Translation gives CASSFGGPQPQHF.

This chain uses TRBV6-2 or TRBV6-3 with TRBJ2-5; D is ambiguous. CDR1 is MNHEY, CDR2 SVGEGT, per germline. The CDR3 is 12 residues long. The V end was cut by 6 bases, the J end by 3 bases, with 8 bases between. CDR3 in amino acids: CASRYPKETQYF. In DNA, the CDR3 is TGTGCCAGCAGATATCCTAAAGAGACCCAGTACTTC.

This clonotype has only a few counts. The chain employs TRBV4-3 and TRBJ1-4; 9 bases match TRBD1. The CDR3 is 17 residues long. Trimming at V came to 0 bases and at J to 7 bases, leaving 9 bases not matched to a gene. CDR1 and CDR2 from the germline V gene are LGHNA and YSLEER. As DNA, the CDR3 is TGCGCCAGCAGCCAAGAATCTACCGGGACAGGGTTTGAAAAACTGTTTTTT. Its protein product is CASSQESTGTGFEKLFF.

The chain couples TRBV7-9 to TRBJ1-6, with 8 bases identical to TRBD1. V dropped 5 bases and J dropped 2; count of bases not matched to a gene: 8. The CDR3 has 17 residues. Germline V gives CDR1 SEHNR, CDR2 FQNEAQ (reference sequence). CDR3 nucleotides: TGTGCCAGCAGCCCCTCGACAGGGGAGCCCTATAATTCACCCCTCCACTTT. It specifies CASSPSTGEPYNSPLHF.

This clonotype was recorded many times. This chain joins TRBV27 and TRBJ1-1; 9 bases are a match to TRBD1. Germline-derived CDR1 and CDR2 are MNHEY and SMNVEV (reference sequence). The CDR3 is 16 amino acids. The junction had 3 bases not matched to a gene; V was cut back by 1 base and J by 0 bases. CDR3 bases: TGTGCCAGCAGTTTATTGGGACAGGGAATGAACACTGAAGCTTTCTTT. This encodes CASSLLGQGMNTEAFF.

The CDR3 DNA reads as TGTGCCAGCGGAGCGGGAGGGGACTATGGCTACACCTTC. It specifies CASGAGGDYGYTF. The rearrangement uses TRBV12-3 or TRBV12-4 and TRBJ1-2; weak D call: TRBD1 (5 bases). V lost 8 bases and J lost 3, with 13 bases in between. The CDR3 has 13 residues.

This clonotype showed up just a few times. This chain uses TRBV27 with TRBJ2-7; 9 bases line up with TRBD1. The CDR3 contains 17 residues. V was pared by 0 bases and J by 3 bases, with 9 bases of the junction left unmatched. Germline V gene sequence: CDR1 MNHEY, CDR2 SMNVEV (reference sequence). CDR3 nucleotide sequence: TGTGCCAGCAGTTTATCTGAGCGACAGGGGGTCGTCTACGAGCAGTACTTC. Its translation is CASSLSERQGVVYEQYF.

This clonotype was picked up one time. The chain recombines TRBV15 with TRBJ1-1; a weak D match, TRBD1 (6 bases). The CDR3 has 15 amino acids. Germline V gene data show CDR1 as LNHNV and CDR2 as YYDKDF (reference sequence). Trimming removed 2 bases at V and 7 bases at J, with 17 bases between. CDR3 sequence: CATSRTPRGGIEAFF. The CDR3 DNA follows: TGTGCCACCAGCAGAACCCCCAGGGGCGGTATTGAAGCTTTCTTT.

In this sample, this clonotype turned up a few times. V usage is TRBV6-1 and J usage is TRBJ2-3, with D perhaps being TRBD1 or TRBD2 (5 bases each). The CDR3 consists of 14 residues. V lost 5 bases to trimming and J lost 3 bases, with 12 bases between them. Germline assignment: CDR1 MNHNS and CDR2 SASEGT. CDR3 sequence: CASSPRDVTDTQYF. Here the CDR3 DNA reads TGTGCCAGCAGTCCCCGGGACGTAACAGATACGCAGTATTTT.

This clonotype was recorded a few times. The genes are TRBV6-2 or TRBV6-3 and TRBJ1-1; a possible D gene is TRBD1 (5 bases). Deletions cut 6 bases from V and 0 bases from J, with 17 bases between. The CDR3 contains 16 residues. Germline CDR1 is MNHEY and CDR2 is SVGEGT. CDR3 bases: TGTGCCAGCAGCCGGGACGGCCTTGGCATGAACACTGAAGCTTTCTTT. It yields the protein CASSRDGLGMNTEAFF.

This clonotype occurred a few times. V gene TRBV5-6 combines with J gene TRBJ2-5; D remains ambiguous. The CDR3 totals 16 residues. Trimming cost V 3 bases and J 5 bases, with 20 bases left between them. Germline-derived CDR1 and CDR2 are SGHDT and YYEEEE. Here the CDR3 reads CASSWIKESGGETQYF. The CDR3 DNA reads as TGTGCCAGCAGCTGGATAAAAGAGTCTGGCGGCGAGACCCAGTACTTC.

This clonotype has only a few counts. The V call is TRBV27, the J call TRBJ2-7, with a possible D match to TRBD2 (6 bases). Trimming shortened V by 3 bases and J by 4 bases, and 16 bases separated the two germline ends. The CDR3 extends over 15 amino acids. The germline V gene has CDR1 MNHEY and CDR2 SMNVEV (reference sequence). This CDR3 reads CASSFSSGAGYEQYV. The CDR3, as DNA: TGTGCCAGCAGTTTTTCATCGGGCGCGGGGTACGAGCAGTACGTC.

The chain joins TRBV7-3 to TRBJ2-5; TRBD2 is a possible D gene (5 bases). Germline assignment: CDR1 SGHTA and CDR2 FQGTGA. The CDR3 is 15 residues long. The V and J ends lost 5 bases and 4 bases respectively, with 17 bases between them. The CDR3 sequence is CASSPGVQPRETQYF. CDR3 sequence (DNA): TGTGCCAGCAGCCCCGGGGTCCAACCGCGAGAGACCCAGTACTTC.

This clonotype was counted at least ten times. The chain joins TRBV7-2 to TRBJ2-5; the match to TRBD2 covers 8 bases. Germline CDR1 SGHTA, CDR2 FQGNSA. There are 16 residues in the CDR3. V was pared by 1 base and J by 7 bases, with 11 bases of the junction left unmatched. This CDR3 is CASSLEGGLAFGTQYF. CDR3 nucleotide sequence: TGTGCCAGCAGCTTAGAAGGTGGACTAGCTTTTGGGACCCAGTACTTC.

This clonotype was found a few times. In nucleotides, the CDR3 is TGTGCCAGCAGTCGATATACAGGGGGCTCTGGGGCCAACGTCCTGACTTTC. Encoded protein: CASSRYTGGSGANVLTF. The genes are TRBV6-5 and TRBJ2-6; the match to TRBD1 covers 8 bases. Germline assignment: CDR1 MNHEY and CDR2 SVGAGI. The J segment lost 0 bases and the V segment lost 5 bases, leaving 6 bases of the junction unmatched. CDR3 length equals 17 residues.

The rearrangement uses TRBV27 and TRBJ2-2; 8 bases are a match to TRBD2. This CDR3 comprises 17 residues. The J segment lost 7 bases and the V segment lost 7 bases, leaving 17 bases of the junction unmatched. Germline assignment: CDR1 MNHEY and CDR2 SMNVEV (reference sequence). CDR3 sequence: CASTYLGSGGRVGELFF. DNA for the CDR3: TGTGCCAGCACATATTTGGGGAGCGGGGGACGAGTCGGGGAGCTGTTTTTT.